The 28 T cell receptor beta chains reported below all come from one sample, sequenced in a study of cytomegalovirus exposure and HLA in healthy donors. PCR amplification relied on 60 Vbeta primers (plus 13 Jbeta primers). Clones were read by immunoSEQ multiplex PCR, and TCRdb kept only the in-frame ones, dropping some. The table includes about 150,000 clones, more than 70% detected once. Input material: PBMCs. These receptor sequences come from a boy younger than 10 in good health and CMV-seronegative.

The chain employs TRBV7-9 and TRBJ2-3; unclear D gene. Trimming pared 1 base from V and 4 bases from J, leaving 9 bases between. Germline CDR1 is SEHNR and CDR2 is FQNEAQ (reference sequence). The CDR3 consists of 14 residues. CDR3 in amino acids: CASSLVGLADTQYF. The CDR3 DNA sequence: TGTGCCAGCAGCTTAGTTGGCCTGGCAGATACGCAGTATTTT.

The chain is built from TRBV5-1 and TRBJ1-3, with unresolved D. Trimming removed 0 bases at V and 7 bases at J, with 11 bases between. CDR3 length: 14 amino acids. Germline loops: CDR1 SGHRS, CDR2 YFSETQ. DNA of the CDR3: TGCGCCAGCAGCTTGGCGTCGGGTGGGAACACCATATATTTT. Translation gives CASSLASGGNTIYF.

The rearrangement joins TRBV28 to TRBJ1-5; tentative D call: TRBD1 (6 bases). This CDR3 contains 15 residues. Per the germline V gene, CDR1 is MDHEN and CDR2 is SYDVKM. V gave up 5 bases and J gave up 4 bases, with 15 bases separating them. Here the CDR3 reads CASSRVDRLNQPQHF. In DNA, the CDR3 is TGTGCCAGCAGTCGAGTGGACAGACTAAATCAGCCCCAGCATTTT.

This rearrangement joins TRBV18 to TRBJ2-5, with TRBD2 matching 10 bases. Germline V lookup: CDR1 KGHSH, CDR2 LQKENI. This CDR3 region has 15 residues. The V gene end was trimmed by 6 bases and the J gene end by 2 bases; junction bases not matched to a gene: 6. The CDR3 loop reads CASSRIAGGQETQYF. The CDR3 nucleotides are TGTGCCAGCTCTCGGATAGCGGGAGGTCAAGAGACCCAGTACTTC.

Written as DNA, the CDR3 is TGCGCCAGCAGCCAAGGACTAGCGGGAGGGAGTACGCAGTATTTT. Its protein is CASSQGLAGGSTQYF. The chain couples TRBV4-1 to TRBJ2-3; 14 bases line up with TRBD2. CDR3 length: 15 residues. Germline CDR1 MGHRA, CDR2 YSYEKL. Trimming took 1 base from V and 8 from J; bases not matched to a gene: 2.

The rearrangement joins TRBV2 to TRBJ2-1; 10 nucleotides align to TRBD2. The CDR3 contains 18 residues. With V trimmed by 7 bases and J by 0 bases, 12 bases remained unmatched. CDR1 is SNHLY and CDR2 is FYNNEI in the germline V gene. In DNA form, the CDR3 reads TGTGCCAGCACCCCGGGACTAGCGTCTACGACCTCCTACAATGAGCAGTTCTTC. Its translation: CASTPGLASTTSYNEQFF.

The table lists this clone with a count of one. The rearrangement uses TRBV5-1 and TRBJ2-3; 14 positions agree with TRBD2. With V trimmed by 3 bases and J by 0 bases, 6 bases remained unmatched. Germline CDR1 reads SGHRS; CDR2 reads YFSETQ. The CDR3 runs to 18 residues. The CDR3 region has the DNA TGCGCCAGCAGCTGGGGAGGGACTAGCGGGAGAAGCACAGATACGCAGTATTTT. As protein: CASSWGGTSGRSTDTQYF.

This clone appeared a single time. V is TRBV19 and J is TRBJ2-7; TRBD1 aligns across 9 bases. The CDR3 has 15 residues. Looked up from germline, CDR1 is LNHDA and CDR2 is SQIVND (reference sequence). V trimming: 5 bases; J trimming: 6 bases; junction bases outside the gene matches: 11. The DNA for the CDR3 is TGTGCCAGTAGTTCCGGACAGGGGCCCCTAAGCGAGCAGTACTTC. This sequence encodes CASSSGQGPLSEQYF.

The chain is built from TRBV27 and TRBJ2-1, with a possible D match to TRBD2 (5 bases). CDR3 length: 13 residues. Per the germline V gene, CDR1 is MNHEY and CDR2 is SMNVEV (reference sequence). V was shortened by 5 bases and J by 2 bases, with 7 bases between the two germline ends. The CDR3 loop is CASSTRAYNEQFF. Written as DNA, the CDR3 is TGTGCCAGCAGTACGAGGGCCTACAATGAGCAGTTCTTC.

The chain is built from TRBV30 and TRBJ1-1; no firm D call. The CDR3 loop spans 14 amino acids. Germline-derived CDR1 and CDR2 are GTSNPN and SVGIG (reference sequence). The V end lost 4 bases, the J end lost 3 bases, and 15 bases lay between the germline ends. In DNA form, the CDR3 reads TGTGCCTGGACCGAGGGCAGCCCGTACACTGAAGCTTTCTTT. It yields the protein CAWTEGSPYTEAFF.

V usage is TRBV27 and J usage is TRBJ2-2; weak D call: TRBD2 (6 bases). The CDR3 spans 16 residues. The germline V gene has CDR1 MNHEY and CDR2 SMNVEV (reference sequence). Deletions cut 8 bases from V and 2 bases from J, with 18 bases between. Here the CDR3 reads CASGFRDSLNTGELFF. As DNA, the CDR3 is TGTGCCAGCGGCTTCCGGGACTCCTTAAACACCGGGGAGCTGTTTTTT.

This chain's CDR3 is CASSRDRFSNQPQHF. The CDR3 nucleotides read TGTGCCAGCAGTCGGGACAGGTTTAGCAATCAGCCCCAGCATTTT. The V and J genes are TRBV27 and TRBJ1-5, with TRBD1 identical over 8 bases. CDR3 size: 15 residues. Germline V gives CDR1 MNHEY, CDR2 SMNVEV (reference sequence). V gave up 5 bases and J gave up 0 bases; unmatched junction bases: 3.

The chain recombines TRBV29-1 with TRBJ1-1; D not certain. The CDR3 runs to 13 residues. Deletions cut 3 bases from V and 1 base from J, with 9 bases between. The germline V gene encodes CDR1 SQVTM and CDR2 ANQGSEA. CDR3 loop: CSVEIAENTEAFF. In DNA form, the CDR3 reads TGCAGCGTTGAGATAGCGGAGAACACTGAAGCTTTCTTT.

The chain recombines TRBV2 with TRBJ1-2, with D maybe TRBD1 (6 bases). V lost 7 bases and J lost 4, with 13 bases in between. The CDR3 runs 13 residues. From germline, CDR1 is SNHLY and CDR2 FYNNEI. CDR3 coding DNA: TGTGCCAGCACCAGGACAGAAACCTATGGCTACACCTTC. Its translation is CASTRTETYGYTF.

The chain combines TRBV19 with TRBJ2-1; 9 bases line up with TRBD2. Germline V gene lookup returns CDR1 LNHDA and CDR2 SQIVND (reference sequence). V was clipped by 6 bases and J by 5 bases; unmatched bases: 11. This CDR3 has 16 amino acids. The CDR3 coding sequence is TGTGCCAGTAGCCAGCTAGCGGGAAGTCAGAACAATGAGCAGTTCTTC. Protein sequence: CASSQLAGSQNNEQFF.

The chain links TRBV7-9 to TRBJ1-1; D gene uncertain. The germline V and J ends were trimmed by 5 bases and 5 bases, with 12 bases remaining between them. CDR3 length equals 13 residues. The germline gives CDR1 SEHNR, CDR2 FQNEAQ (reference sequence). In nucleotides, the CDR3 is TGTGCCAGCAGCCCCTCGGGGAGTACTGAAGCTTTCTTT. It yields the protein CASSPSGSTEAFF. Variable domain in full (rest from reference TRBV7-9 and TRBJ1-1): DTGVSQNPRHKITKRGQNVTFRCDPISEHNRLYWYRQTLGQGPEFLTYFQNEAQLEKSRLLSDRFSAERPKGSFSTLEIQRTEQGDSAMYLCASSPSGSTEAFFGQGTRLTVV.

This chain uses TRBV5-1 with TRBJ2-1, with D unclear. Germline CDR1 reads SGHRS; CDR2 reads YFSETQ. The CDR3 has 15 residues. V was clipped by 7 bases and J by 0 bases, with 14 bases between them. In nucleotides, the CDR3 is TGCGCCAGCTCAACCCGCGTGAACTCCTACAATGAGCAGTTCTTC. Translating it yields CASSTRVNSYNEQFF.

In regard to this clone: The sample contains more than one DNA sequence encoding this CDR3. This rearrangement joins TRBV29-1 to TRBJ1-2; the D is unclear. The germline CDR1 and CDR2 sequences are SQVTM and ANQGSEA. The CDR3 consists of 12 residues. Trimming took 5 bases from V and 3 from J, leaving 10 bases between them. In DNA, the CDR3 is TGCAGCGTTCTACGGGAGGACTATGGCTACACCTTC. Protein product: CSVLREDYGYTF.

This chain uses TRBV4-1 with TRBJ1-2, with 7 bases that match TRBD1. This CDR3 region has 14 residues. The V and J ends lost 0 bases and 4 bases, in that order; junction bases with no gene match: 2. CDR1 and CDR2 from the germline V gene are MGHRA and YSYEKL. CDR3 amino acids: CASSQEGTAYGYTF. CDR3 DNA: TGCGCCAGCAGCCAAGAAGGGACAGCCTATGGCTACACCTTC.

The rearrangement uses TRBV6-1 and TRBJ1-3; TRBD1 aligns across 7 bases. V lost 4 bases to trimming and J lost 4 bases; unmatched junction nucleotides: 7. CDR1 and CDR2 (germline): MNHNS, SASEGT. This CDR3 is 15 amino acids long. The CDR3 region is CASSARGLGGNTIYF. In DNA, the CDR3 is TGTGCCAGCAGTGCCAGGGGGTTAGGCGGAAACACCATATATTTT.

The CDR3 nucleotides read TGTGCCAGCAGTTACAATAGCGGGAGACGGTACGAGCAGTACTTC. Protein product: CASSYNSGRRYEQYF. The genes are TRBV6-5 and TRBJ2-7; 9 nucleotides line up with TRBD2. The V and J ends lost 2 bases and 4 bases, in that order; junction bases with no gene match: 6. In germline, CDR1 is MNHEY, CDR2 SVGAGI. This CDR3 has 15 amino acids.

CDR3 DNA: TGTGCCAGCAGTGTTATACAGGGTACCCTCTCTGGAAACACCATATATTTT. It yields the protein CASSVIQGTLSGNTIYF. The gene calls are TRBV6-1 and TRBJ1-3, with D possibly matching TRBD1 (6 bases). Germline lookup yields CDR1 MNHNS and CDR2 SASEGT. The V and J ends lost 4 bases and 0 bases respectively, with 16 bases between them. The CDR3 consists of 17 residues.

This rearrangement joins TRBV27 to TRBJ1-4; D gene uncertain. The V and J ends lost 4 bases and 4 bases respectively, with 13 bases between them. Looked up from germline, CDR1 is MNHEY and CDR2 is SMNVEV (reference sequence). The CDR3 is 15 amino acids. The CDR3 protein is CASSSRRTLNEKLFF. The CDR3 DNA reads as TGTGCCAGCAGTTCCCGACGGACTCTTAATGAAAAACTGTTTTTT.

V is TRBV29-1 and J is TRBJ2-3; D unclear. CDR1 is SQVTM and CDR2 is ANQGSEA in the germline V gene. The V end lost 1 base, the J end lost 2 bases, and 10 bases lay between the germline ends. This CDR3 has 14 residues. Written as DNA, the CDR3 is TGCAGCGTTGAAGTTTTAGCCTCCACAGATACGCAGTATTTT. The encoded protein is CSVEVLASTDTQYF.

The chain carries TRBV18 and TRBJ1-1; D possibly corresponds to TRBD1 (6 bases). The CDR3 length is 17 residues. Trimming cost V 1 base and J 3 bases, with 18 bases left between them. Germline V gives CDR1 KGHSH, CDR2 LQKENI. CDR3 in amino acids: CASSPHIGQGRDTEAFF. CDR3 DNA sequence: TGTGCCAGCTCACCACACATTGGGCAGGGGCGGGACACTGAAGCTTTCTTT.

The chain has TRBV6-1 and TRBJ2-5, with D unclear. The end of the DNA aligns better with TRBJ2-7, so the J call may be wrong. The CDR3 runs 12 residues. Germline loops: CDR1 MNHNS, CDR2 SASEGT. The CDR3 DNA is TGTGCCAGCTCTTTTCGTTCCTACGAGCAGTACTTC. Amino acids: CASSFRSYEQYF.

This clone occurred a few times. The genes are TRBV6-5 and TRBJ1-2; D unclear. This CDR3 is built from 13 residues. V was clipped by 6 bases and J by 3 bases, with 11 bases between them. CDR1 and CDR2 (germline): MNHEY, SVGAGI. The CDR3 sequence: CASSRGLDYGYTF. Here the CDR3 DNA reads TGTGCCAGCAGCCGAGGACTGGACTATGGCTACACCTTC.

This clone was found a few times. The chain joins TRBV28 to TRBJ1-4, with D possibly being TRBD1 (6 bases). Trimming took off 7 bases at V and 0 bases at J, with 18 bases between the two ends. Germline values: CDR1 MDHEN, CDR2 SYDVKM. The CDR3 consists of 17 residues. The CDR3 DNA is TGTGCCAGCACCAAGGGGGTGATTATCCCAACTAATGAAAAACTGTTTTTT. This translates into CASTKGVIIPTNEKLFF.